This T cell receptor (beta chain) was captured by sequencing in a study of blood T cell repertoires in COVID-19. Across the whole study: The analysed material was cDNA or gDNA that came from T cells, B-cell-depleted T cells, or PBMCs.

In the source study's methods: Amplification of reference gene primers was used by the study to estimate nucleated cell counts. Profiled with immunoSEQ multiplex PCR; TCRdb holds only in-frame clones, not every one. V and J calls and clone size are given by that table; D and trimming were obtained from the DNA. The sample lists approximately 110,000 clones; about 80% were seen once. The TCR sequence derives from a woman in her seventies with acute or convalescent COVID-19. The sample was peripheral blood.

The CDR3 DNA reads TGTGCCTGGAATGGACAGGGCTTTTCCAATCAGCCCCAGCATTTT. It specifies CAWNGQGFSNQPQHF. This chain joins TRBV30 and TRBJ1-5; 8 bases agree with TRBD1. Unmatched junction bases numbered 8, after V lost 4 bases and J lost 3 bases. The CDR3 is made up of 15 amino acids. CDR1 and CDR2 from the germline V gene are GTSNPN and SVGIG (reference sequence).